These 27 T cell receptor beta chains came from one sample sequenced in a study of T cell responses to AZD1222 COVID-19 vaccine. The data were produced by immunoSEQ multiplex PCR, yet TCRdb's version contains in-frame clones alone and is incomplete. The table lists tens of thousands of clones, around 85% of them singletons, with about 16% in the top ten. The sequencing used peripheral blood, collected on day 0 of AZD1222 vaccination. Receptors were obtained from an adult in good health.

The rearrangement uses TRBV12-3 or TRBV12-4 and TRBJ2-2; no firm D call. CDR3 length: 13 residues. The V gene lost 2 bases and the J gene lost 6 bases, with 7 bases spanning the gap. The CDR3, as DNA: TGTGCCAGCAGTTTATCAGCCGCCGGGGAGCTGTTTTTT. It codes for CASSLSAAGELFF.

This chain joins TRBV5-1 and TRBJ2-3; no reliable D call. From germline, CDR1 is SGHRS and CDR2 YFSETQ. This CDR3 has 13 amino acids. Trimming took off 3 bases at V and 6 bases at J, with 11 bases between the two ends. For the CDR3, the DNA is TGCGCCAGCAGCTCAAGACCAGCTGATACGCAGTATTTT. Translating it yields CASSSRPADTQYF.

The V call is TRBV7-2, the J call TRBJ2-7; TRBD2 matches at 10 bases. V shed 3 bases, J shed 0 bases, and the junction held 11 bases outside the gene matches. CDR3 length equals 18 residues. CDR1 is SGHTA, CDR2 FQGNSA, per germline. The CDR3 spells CASSFTSSGGSASYEQYF. In DNA form, the CDR3 reads TGTGCCAGCAGCTTCACTTCTAGCGGGGGTTCCGCCTCCTACGAGCAGTACTTC.

V usage is TRBV18 and J usage is TRBJ2-2, with D uncertain. V was cut by 6 bases and J by 4 bases, with 15 bases left in between. CDR3 length: 15 amino acids. The germline V gene encodes CDR1 KGHSH and CDR2 LQKENI. The CDR3 loop is CASSPTQQGTGELFF. The CDR3 nucleotides are TGTGCCAGCTCCCCCACCCAGCAAGGCACCGGGGAGCTGTTTTTT.

The DNA of the CDR3 is TGCGCCAGCAGCCAACGTACTAGCGGGGGGCCGGAGACCCAGTACTTC. It specifies CASSQRTSGGPETQYF. The chain has TRBV4-1 and TRBJ2-5; 12 nucleotides agree with TRBD2. Germline V gene sequence: CDR1 MGHRA, CDR2 YSYEKL. The CDR3 runs to 16 residues. The V gene end was trimmed by 2 bases and the J gene end by 5 bases; junction bases not matched to a gene: 6.

In this sample, this clone turned up once. The rearrangement links TRBV20-1 to TRBJ2-3; no clear D. The V and J ends lost 3 bases and 5 bases respectively, with 6 bases between them. Germline-derived CDR1 and CDR2 are DFQATT and SNEGSKA (reference sequence). The CDR3 consists of 11 residues. CDR3 in amino acids: CSARWGDTQYF. CDR3 nucleotides: TGCAGTGCTAGGTGGGGAGATACGCAGTATTTT.

This clone was recorded only once. This chain connects TRBV11-2 to TRBJ2-3, with 10 bases that match TRBD2. V lost 3 bases and J lost 3; bases outside the gene matches: 9. This CDR3 contains 17 residues. The germline CDR1 and CDR2 sequences are SGHAT and FQNNGV. CDR3 nucleotides: TGTGCCAGCAGCTTCCTCCCTAGCGGGGGAGAGACAGATACGCAGTATTTT. The encoded protein is CASSFLPSGGETDTQYF.

The gene calls are TRBV7-9 and TRBJ1-2, with D possibly being TRBD1 (6 bases). Looked up from germline, CDR1 is SEHNR and CDR2 is FQNEAQ (reference sequence). CDR3 length: 14 amino acids. The germline V and J ends were trimmed by 2 bases and 4 bases, with 11 bases remaining between them. CDR3 nucleotides: TGTGCCAGCAGCTTACCCGGGGGCAGCTATGGCTACACCTTC. It is translated as CASSLPGGSYGYTF.

This chain uses TRBV19 with TRBJ2-3; the D gene is possibly TRBD2 (7 bases). The germline CDR1 and CDR2 sequences are LNHDA and SQIVND (reference sequence). CDR3 length equals 15 residues. Trimming removed 4 bases at V and 2 bases at J, with 13 bases between. In DNA, the CDR3 is TGTGCCAGTAGTACACAGGGACTACACACAGATACGCAGTATTTT. The encoded protein is CASSTQGLHTDTQYF. The entire variable domain, with the rest obtained from reference TRBV19 and TRBJ2-3, is as follows: DGGITQSPKYLFRKEGQNVTLSCEQNLNHDAMYWYRQDPGQGLRLIYYSQIVNDFQKGDIAEGYSVSREKKESFPLTVTSAQKNPTAFYLCASSTQGLHTDTQYFGPGTRLTVL.

V is TRBV5-1 and J is TRBJ1-1; a weak D match, TRBD1 (5 bases). This CDR3 has 15 amino acids. The V gene lost 0 bases and the J gene lost 1 base, with 10 bases spanning the gap. Germline values: CDR1 SGHRS, CDR2 YFSETQ. The CDR3 region is CASSLGGGENTEAFF. The CDR3, as DNA: TGCGCCAGCAGCTTGGGGGGCGGGGAGAACACTGAAGCTTTCTTT.

The rearrangement joins TRBV18 to TRBJ1-1, with D possibly TRBD1 on 6 matching bases. Trimming shortened V by 0 bases and J by 5 bases, and 16 bases separated the two germline ends. The CDR3 runs to 16 residues. Germline values: CDR1 KGHSH, CDR2 LQKENI. CDR3 in DNA: TGTGCCAGCTCACCACCGTTTTCGGGGGCAGGAACTGAAGCTTTCTTT. This encodes CASSPPFSGAGTEAFF.

The chain carries TRBV7-9 and TRBJ2-7; D is ambiguous. The CDR3 has 11 amino acids. Between the trimmed V and J ends, which lost 5 bases and 4 bases, there was a span of 6 bases. Germline values: CDR1 SEHNR, CDR2 FQNEAQ (reference sequence). CDR3 coding DNA: TGTGCCAGCAGCGGCAGTTACGAGCAGTACTTC. Protein product: CASSGSYEQYF.

A remark on this clone: At one boundary the junction diverges from the germline segment, which might be a read error. This sequence joins TRBV6-5 and TRBJ1-1, with 10 bases lining up with TRBD1. The CDR3 has 16 amino acids. Germline CDR1 reads MNHEY; CDR2 reads SVGAGI. CDR3 protein: CAGSYRDRGRATEAFF. CDR3 DNA: TGTGCCGGCAGTTACCGGGACAGGGGAAGGGCCACTGAAGCTTTCTTT.

The rearrangement joins TRBV5-5 to TRBJ1-5; D call uncertain. This CDR3 has 13 amino acids. The germline V gene has CDR1 SGHKS and CDR2 YYEKEE (reference sequence). With 0 bases removed from V and 10 bases from J, the gap between germline ends came to 11 bases. The CDR3 region has the DNA TGTGCCAGCAGCTTGGGGGCAGGCGATCCCCAGCATTTT. The encoded protein is CASSLGAGDPQHF.

The chain combines TRBV21-1 with TRBJ1-5. TRBV21-1 is an annotated pseudogene. The CDR3 spans 18 residues. CDR3 DNA: TGTGCCAGCAGCAAACGGTTTCGAAGGGAAGAAGGCAATCAGCCCCAGCATTTT. Its translation is CASSKRFRREEGNQPQHF.

This chain joins TRBV5-1 and TRBJ2-3, with 10 nucleotides matching TRBD2. Germline V gene sequence: CDR1 SGHRS, CDR2 YFSETQ. CDR3 length equals 17 residues. J was trimmed by 1 base and V by 3 bases; bases with no gene match: 8. For the CDR3, the DNA is TGCGCCAGCAGCTATCTTACCGGGACTAGCGGCACAGATACGCAGTATTTT. Translated, it gives CASSYLTGTSGTDTQYF. Supplemented by reference TRBV5-1 and TRBJ2-3, the full variable domain reads KAGVTQTPRYLIKTRGQQVTLSCSPISGHRSVSWYQQTPGQGLQFLFEYFSETQRNKGNFPGRFSGRQFSNSRSEMNVSTLELGDSALYLCASSYLTGTSGTDTQYFGPGTRLTVL.

Points on this clone: Relative to the germline gene, one junction end is altered; a read error may explain this. V and J are TRBV7-9 and TRBJ1-2; D not certain. Germline lookup yields CDR1 SEHNR and CDR2 FQNEAQ (reference sequence). The CDR3 spans 12 residues. For the CDR3, the DNA is TGTGCCAGTAGCTTAGGGTCGGGCGGCTACACCTTC. As protein: CASSLGSGGYTF. Complete variable domain (other parts from reference TRBV7-9 and TRBJ1-2): DTGVSQNPRHKITKRGQNVTFRCDPISEHNRLYWYRQTLGQGPEFLTYFQNEAQLEKSRLLSDRFSAERPKGSFSTLEIQRTEQGDSAMYLCASSLGSGGYTFGSGTRLTVV.

The rearrangement joins TRBV15 to TRBJ1-1, with 7 bases aligning to TRBD1. Germline assignment: CDR1 LNHNV and CDR2 YYDKDF (reference sequence). This CDR3 is built from 14 residues. The trim removed 8 bases at V and 0 bases at J, leaving 6 bases unmatched. The CDR3, as DNA: TGTGCCACCGTAGAGGGGGCGATGAACACTGAAGCTTTCTTT. Its protein product is CATVEGAMNTEAFF.

The gene calls are TRBV3-1 (or the pseudogene TRBV3-2) and TRBJ2-3; no clear D gene. This CDR3 spans 14 amino acids. Germline loops: CDR1 LGHDT, CDR2 YNNKEL (reference sequence). V was shortened by 3 bases and J by 1 base, with 8 bases between the two germline ends. CDR3 sequence: CASSHSRGTDTQYF. In DNA form, the CDR3 reads TGTGCCAGCAGCCATAGTCGGGGCACAGATACGCAGTATTTT.

V and J are TRBV20-1 and TRBJ2-7; 7 positions match TRBD1. CDR3 length equals 11 residues. The junction had 2 bases not matched to a gene; V was cut back by 6 bases and J by 3 bases. Per germline, CDR1 DFQATT and CDR2 SNEGSKA (reference sequence). The CDR3 nucleotides read TGCAGTGCCGGACAGGTCTACGAGCAGTACTTC. Its translation is CSAGQVYEQYF.

In its sample, this clone was seen once. V is TRBV3-1 (or the pseudogene TRBV3-2) and J is TRBJ1-2, with D possibly matching TRBD1 (5 bases). Trimming stripped 6 bases from V and 2 bases from J, with 10 bases between. The germline V gene has CDR1 LGHDT and CDR2 YNNKEL (reference sequence). The CDR3 runs to 13 residues. The CDR3 protein is CASRGGRNYGYTF. CDR3 in DNA: TGTGCCAGCAGGGGGGGGAGAAACTATGGCTACACCTTC.

This clone was seen only a few times. The chain links TRBV5-4 to TRBJ2-2, with 8 nucleotides matching TRBD1. This CDR3 contains 18 residues. Germline assignment: CDR1 SGHNT and CDR2 YYREEE (reference sequence). V dropped 6 bases and J dropped 4; count of bases not matched to a gene: 17. CDR3: CASTGGRGRFPSTGELFF. CDR3 nucleotides: TGTGCCAGCACTGGCGGCAGGGGGCGGTTTCCGAGCACCGGGGAGCTGTTTTTT. Full variable domain (missing parts from reference TRBV5-4 and TRBJ2-2): ETGVTQSPTHLIKTRGQQVTLRCSSQSGHNTVSWYQQALGQGPQFIFQYYREEENGRGNFPPRFSGLQFPNYSSELNVNALELDDSALYLCASTGGRGRFPSTGELFFGEGSRLTVL.

CDR3 DNA: TGTGCCAGCTCACCACTTCCGACAAGCACCGGGGAGCTGTTTTTT. Translated: CASSPLPTSTGELFF. This chain uses TRBV18 with TRBJ2-2; the D is unclear. V dropped 1 base and J dropped 4 bases, with 10 bases sitting between them. CDR3 length: 15 residues. The V gene's germline CDR1 is KGHSH and CDR2 LQKENI.

The chain is built from TRBV7-9 and TRBJ1-2; D perhaps matches TRBD1 (5 bases). V was clipped by 1 base and J by 6 bases, with 12 bases between them. Germline CDR1 SEHNR, CDR2 FQNEAQ (reference sequence). The CDR3 is 14 amino acids. CDR3 coding DNA: TGTGCCAGCAGCTTAGTTCAGGGCTCCAATGGCTACACCTTC. Amino acid sequence: CASSLVQGSNGYTF.

This rearrangement joins TRBV19 to TRBJ1-2; D is perhaps TRBD1 (6 bases). Germline V gene data show CDR1 as LNHDA and CDR2 as SQIVND (reference sequence). The CDR3 sequence is 15 residues long. Trimming stripped 3 bases from V and 3 bases from J, with 14 bases between. The CDR3 DNA follows: TGTGCCAGTAGTATGCGGGGGGCGCATGACTATGGCTACACCTTC. Amino acid sequence: CASSMRGAHDYGYTF.

The V and J genes are TRBV29-1 and TRBJ2-7, with 8 nucleotides matching TRBD1. The CDR3 consists of 14 residues. The V and J ends lost 4 bases and 2 bases, in that order; junction bases with no gene match: 7. Per germline, CDR1 SQVTM and CDR2 ANQGSEA. CDR3: CSVVGTGGPYEQYF. CDR3 nucleotide sequence: TGCAGCGTTGTTGGGACAGGAGGGCCCTACGAGCAGTACTTC.

The chain employs TRBV7-9 and TRBJ1-1; TRBD1 aligns across 7 bases. The CDR3 contains 15 residues. J was trimmed by 3 bases and V by 4 bases; bases with no gene match: 8. In germline, CDR1 is SEHNR, CDR2 FQNEAQ (reference sequence). CDR3 in amino acids: CASSSRQGADTEAFF. The CDR3 DNA sequence: TGTGCCAGCAGCTCCCGACAGGGAGCAGACACTGAAGCTTTCTTT. Variable domain in full (rest from reference TRBV7-9 and TRBJ1-1): DTGVSQNPRHKITKRGQNVTFRCDPISEHNRLYWYRQTLGQGPEFLTYFQNEAQLEKSRLLSDRFSAERPKGSFSTLEIQRTEQGDSAMYLCASSSRQGADTEAFFGQGTRLTVV.